These T cell receptor beta chains were read from a single sample in a study of shared clonotypes between healthy human individuals. Generated by immunoSEQ multiplex PCR, the TCRdb table keeps only in-frame clones and is missing some. The table shows around 1 million clones, with around 80% occurring only once. Specimen: memory CD4+ T cells sorted from blood. Receptors originate from a man between 18 and 29 years old in good health. Both conserved end residues are part of each CDR3. Fields, in order: clone size, D gene, V gene, J gene, CDR3 protein, CDR3 DNA. D genes are given only for firm matches. A clone size is listed for some rows: how often the clone was seen (once, few, many), or a class if it is expanded.

>-|-|TRBV6-5|TRBJ2-7
CASGRNEQYF
TGTGCCAGCGGCAGAAACGAGCAGTACTTC
>-|-|TRBV10-3|TRBJ2-1
CAIRGQFGGNEQFF
TGTGCCATCAGGGGACAGTTTGGAGGGAATGAGCAGTTCTTC
>-|-|TRBV9|TRBJ2-5
CASSVGGRETQYF
TGTGCCAGCAGCGTCGGGGGTCGGGAGACCCAGTACTTC
>-|-|TRBV5-1|TRBJ1-4
CASSTTGSTNEKLFF
TGCGCCAGCAGCACAACAGGGTCCACTAATGAAAAACTGTTTTTT
>-|TRBD1|TRBV2|TRBJ1-2
CASSPGQGARSGGYTF
TGTGCCAGCAGTCCGGGACAGGGGGCGCGGAGTGGTGGCTACACCTTC
>-|-|TRBV30|TRBJ2-2
CAWDRTANTGELFF
TGTGCCTGGGACAGGACGGCGAACACCGGGGAGCTGTTTTTT
>-|-|TRBV5-4|TRBJ2-3
CASSLAGRVSSSDQGDTQYF
TGTGCCAGCAGCTTGGCGGGCAGGGTGTCCTCTAGCGACCAGGGGGATACGCAGTATTTT
>-|TRBD1|TRBV5-1|TRBJ2-1
CASSSMTGDVEQFF
TGCGCCAGCAGCTCTATGACAGGGGATGTTGAGCAGTTCTTC
>few|TRBD1|TRBV19|TRBJ1-4
CASSGQGSEKLFF
TGTGCCAGTAGTGGACAGGGAAGTGAAAAACTGTTTTTT
>few|-|TRBV30|TRBJ1-1
CAWTDRNTEAFF
TGTGCCTGGACGGACAGAAACACTGAAGCTTTCTTT
>-|-|TRBV4-1|TRBJ1-1
CASSQEASRNTEAFF
TGCGCCAGCAGCCAAGAGGCATCGAGGAACACTGAAGCTTTCTTT
>-|-|TRBV6-1|TRBJ1-1
CASGRSGAFF
TGTGCCAGCGGACGTTCGGGCGCTTTCTTT
>few|TRBD1|TRBV30|TRBJ2-2
CAWSVGQANTGELFF
TGTGCCTGGAGTGTTGGACAGGCGAACACCGGGGAGCTGTTTTTT
>-|-|TRBV5-8|TRBJ1-5
CASSLEGGRTLGGPQHF
TGTGCCAGCAGCTTGGAAGGCGGCAGGACCTTGGGGGGGCCCCAGCATTTT
>many|-|TRBV9|TRBJ2-2
CASSVASGGELFF
TGTGCCAGCAGCGTCGCTTCGGGCGGGGAGCTGTTTTTT
>-|-|TRBV27|TRBJ1-6
CASSPEGTYNSPLHF
TGTGCCAGCAGTCCCGAGGGAACCTATAATTCACCCCTCCACTTT
>-|-|TRBV7-9|TRBJ1-1
CASSFKGRDTEAFF
TGTGCCAGCAGCTTTAAAGGACGGGACACTGAAGCTTTCTTT
>-|TRBD1|TRBV2|TRBJ2-7
CASHGQGRYEQYF
TGTGCCAGTCACGGACAGGGTCGGTACGAGCAGTACTTC
>-|-|TRBV18|TRBJ1-5
CASSPPGENQPQHF
TGTGCCAGCTCACCACCAGGGGAAAATCAGCCCCAGCATTTT
>-|-|TRBV13|TRBJ2-6
CASSLGGRSGANVLTF
TGTGCCAGCAGCTTAGGTGGCAGATCTGGGGCCAACGTCCTGACTTTC
>once|TRBD2|TRBV9|TRBJ2-2
CASGRGGKAGELFF
TGTGCCAGCGGGAGGGGAGGAAAAGCCGGGGAGCTGTTTTTT
>-|-|TRBV19|TRBJ1-6
CASSISSSYNSPLHF
TGTGCCAGTAGTATCTCGAGCTCCTATAATTCACCCCTCCACTTT
>-|-|TRBV5-1|TRBJ2-5
CASSLGEPQETQYF
TGCGCCAGCAGCTTGGGGGAGCCCCAAGAGACCCAGTACTTC
>-|TRBD2|TRBV28|TRBJ2-1
CASSTSGGAGNEQFF
TGTGCCAGCAGCACTAGCGGGGGGGCGGGAAATGAGCAGTTCTTC
>once|-|TRBV19|TRBJ1-1
CASSISALFSEAFF
TGTGCCAGTAGTATAAGTGCGTTGTTTAGTGAAGCTTTCTTT
>few|-|TRBV5-1|TRBJ1-1
CASSLDSGLNTEAFF
TGCGCCAGCAGCTTGGACTCGGGGCTTAACACTGAAGCTTTCTTT
>once|-|TRBV5-1|TRBJ1-6
CASSFNTGLNSPLHF
TGCGCCAGCAGCTTTAATACAGGACTTAATTCACCCCTCCACTTT
>-|-|TRBV5-1|TRBJ2-5
CASSLGAEQETQYF
TGCGCCAGCAGCTTGGGGGCGGAACAAGAGACCCAGTACTTC
>-|TRBD2|TRBV6-1|TRBJ2-6
CASTEAGQFSGANVLTF
TGTGCCAGCACCGAAGCGGGGCAGTTCTCTGGGGCCAACGTCCTGACTTTC